This TCR beta chain originates from a study of a mutant IDH1 vaccine in newly diagnosed glioma. Study context: Former treatment meant radiotherapy, temozolomide, or both; the majority had gotten both.

Sequencing was performed with immunoSEQ multiplex PCR; in TCRdb, only in-frame clones are kept and a portion is missing. This sample yields 30,000 or so clones, of which roughly 80% are seen a single time; almost 9.5% belongs to the top ten. This CDR3 spans 14 amino acids. With 7 bases removed from V and 1 base from J, the gap between germline ends came to 14 bases. Germline-derived CDR1 and CDR2 are SGDLS and YYNGEE. The time point here: week 35, safety follow-up. One vaccine dose held 300 ug of mutant IDH1 20-mer peptide and came with topical imiquimod. Concerning this clone: Its antigen is not known.

Findings and caveats of the study: There were vaccine-induced immune responses in around 93% of the patients.

The source is a woman aged 30 to 39 with glioma. Some clones in this sample may be carry-over from other donors' samples. The sequencing here drew on PBMCs, taken from a glioma patient whose treatment included an IDH1 peptide vaccine. V and J are TRBV9 and TRBJ2-5, with D perhaps matching TRBD2 (5 bases). CDR3 in DNA: TGTGCCAGCGGATGGGGTGGGAGCCAAGAGACCCAGTACTTC. Amino acid sequence: CASGWGGSQETQYF.